This entry lists 18 T cell receptor beta chains sequenced from one sample in a study of T cells after yellow fever vaccination. TCRdb itself ran the 5' RACE reads through MiXCR, one entry per CDR3 protein. This repertoire shows some 500,000 distinct CDR3 sequences, around an eighth found once; its top ten account for about 14%. The sequenced sample was PBMCs, obtained on the day of the yellow fever booster vaccination. All receptors come from a man aged 25-45 years who received the YFV17D yellow fever vaccine.

This clonotype was seen only a few times. The CDR3 DNA is TGTGCCAGCAGAGGACGGAGTATCAATCAGCCCCAGCATTTT. It translates to CASRGRSINQPQHF. The chain carries TRBV25-1 and TRBJ1-5, with D hard to call. CDR3 length equals 14 residues. Germline CDR1 and CDR2: MGHDK and SYGVNS. V lost 6 bases, J lost 3 bases, and 12 bases lay in between. The variable domain in full, completed from reference TRBV25-1 and TRBJ1-5, reads EADIYQTPRYLVIGTGKKITLECSQTMGHDKMYWYQQDPGMELHLIHYSYGVNSTEKGDLSSESTVSRIRTEHFPLTLESARPSHTSQYLCASRGRSINQPQHFGDGTRLSIL.

The chain recombines TRBV5-4 with TRBJ2-1; perhaps TRBD2 as D (6 bases). Trimming cost V 4 bases and J 6 bases, with 20 bases left between them. This CDR3 is 16 amino acids long. Germline V CDR1 and CDR2: SGHNT, YYREEE (reference sequence). This chain's CDR3 is CASSNDGGTSTNEQFF. Here the CDR3 DNA reads TGTGCCAGCAGCAACGACGGCGGGACCTCCACCAATGAGCAGTTCTTC.

The chain carries TRBV18 and TRBJ1-4; D call uncertain. The germline V gene has CDR1 KGHSH and CDR2 LQKENI. CDR3 size: 15 residues. Trimming removed 6 bases at V and 0 bases at J, with 11 bases between. CDR3 bases: TGTGCCAGCTCGTCTACGGATTCAACTAATGAAAAACTGTTTTTT. Encoded protein: CASSSTDSTNEKLFF.

The rearrangement joins TRBV7-9 to TRBJ1-5; D is undetermined. CDR1 and CDR2 (germline): SEHNR, FQNEAQ (reference sequence). The CDR3 runs to 14 residues. Trimming took 1 base from V and 6 from J, leaving 10 bases between them. The CDR3 reads CASSLEGGSQPQHF. The CDR3 DNA reads as TGTGCCAGCAGCTTAGAGGGTGGTAGTCAGCCCCAGCATTTT.

This clonotype was seen only a few times. This chain links TRBV6-5 with TRBJ2-1; possible D gene TRBD1, 6 bases. Trimming took 7 bases from V and 0 from J, leaving 16 bases between them. CDR3 length: 16 residues. Germline CDR1 MNHEY, CDR2 SVGAGI. CDR3 protein: CASTSTRGISYNEQFF. CDR3 nucleotides: TGTGCCAGCACTTCCACCAGGGGCATCTCCTACAATGAGCAGTTCTTC.

This clonotype was recorded a few times. The CDR3: CASSFVRLTGVVYNEQFF. CDR3 bases: TGCGCCAGCAGCTTTGTGAGATTGACGGGAGTAGTGTACAATGAGCAGTTCTTC. The chain is built from TRBV5-1 and TRBJ2-1; TRBD2 is a possible D gene (6 bases). Trimming removed 2 bases at V and 4 bases at J, with 22 bases between. CDR1 and CDR2 from the germline V gene are SGHRS and YFSETQ. The CDR3 spans 18 residues.

This clonotype was counted a few times. Written as DNA, the CDR3 is TGTGCCAGCAGCCCGCTACTAGCGGGAGGGCCGAGGGAGCAGTACTTC. Its translation: CASSPLLAGGPREQYF. This chain connects TRBV7-6 to TRBJ2-7, with TRBD2 matching over 13 bases. The ends lost 5 bases at V and 7 bases at J; junction bases unmatched: 11. This CDR3 is 16 amino acids long. Germline lookup yields CDR1 SGHVS and CDR2 FNYEAQ.

The V and J genes are TRBV20-1 and TRBJ2-5; TRBD2 matches at 8 bases. CDR3 length equals 15 residues. Germline lookup yields CDR1 DFQATT and CDR2 SNEGSKA (reference sequence). With V trimmed by 0 bases and J by 5 bases, 8 bases remained unmatched. CDR3 coding DNA: TGCAGTGCTAGAGACGGGACTAGTGGGGTTGAGACCCAGTACTTC. It translates to CSARDGTSGVETQYF.

The gene calls are TRBV9 and TRBJ2-7; 8 bases are a match to TRBD2. CDR3 length equals 15 residues. J lost 4 bases, V lost 0 bases, and 6 bases had no gene match. Germline V gene data show CDR1 as SGDLS and CDR2 as YYNGEE. The CDR3 DNA is TGTGCCAGCAGCGTAGAAGCGGGAGCTTCTTACGAGCAGTACTTC. Translated: CASSVEAGASYEQYF.

This clonotype was counted only a few times. This chain uses TRBV19 with TRBJ2-3, with D unclear. Germline CDR1 and CDR2: LNHDA and SQIVND (reference sequence). The ends were cut back, 3 bases at V and 1 base at J, with 5 bases in the middle. CDR3 size: 13 residues. This CDR3 reads CASSILGTDTQYF. CDR3 DNA: TGTGCCAGTAGTATTTTGGGCACAGATACGCAGTATTTT.

There are a few counts of this clonotype. V is TRBV12-3 or TRBV12-4 and J is TRBJ2-5; no clear D gene. The germline V and J ends were trimmed by 1 base and 2 bases, with 14 bases remaining between them. CDR3 length equals 16 residues. CDR3 protein: CASSLGGKGPQETQYF. CDR3 nucleotide sequence: TGTGCCAGCAGTTTAGGGGGAAAGGGCCCACAAGAGACCCAGTACTTC.

The chain uses TRBV3-1 and TRBJ1-3; D not certain. Between the trimmed V and J ends, which lost 5 bases and 0 bases, there was a span of 11 bases. CDR1 is LGHDT, CDR2 YNNKEL, per germline (reference sequence). This CDR3 spans 15 amino acids. CDR3 in DNA: TGTGCCAGCAGCTTCAGGTTATCCTCTGGAAACACCATATATTTT. Translated, it gives CASSFRLSSGNTIYF.

The rearrangement uses TRBV7-8 and TRBJ2-5; D is undetermined. Germline assignment: CDR1 SGHVS and CDR2 FQNEAQ. V lost 3 bases to trimming and J lost 5 bases, with 16 bases between them. CDR3 length: 15 residues. The DNA for the CDR3 is TGTGCCAGCAGCTTTACGGCCGAACCCAGGGAGACCCAGTACTTC. The encoded protein is CASSFTAEPRETQYF. Variable domain in full (rest from reference TRBV7-8 and TRBJ2-5): GAGVSQSPRYKVAKRGQDVALRCDPISGHVSLFWYQQALGQGPEFLTYFQNEAQLDKSGLPSDRFFAERPEGSVSTLKIQRTQQEDSAVYLCASSFTAEPRETQYFGPGTRLLVL.

The chain carries TRBV27 and TRBJ2-1; D remains ambiguous. V was pared by 5 bases and J by 6 bases, with 8 bases between. CDR1 is MNHEY, CDR2 SMNVEV, per germline (reference sequence). The CDR3 runs to 12 residues. CDR3 sequence (DNA): TGTGCCAGCAGTCCGACGGCCAATGAGCAGTTCTTC. It translates to CASSPTANEQFF.

This clonotype was seen more than once but under ten times. The chain employs TRBV2 and TRBJ1-1, with D unresolved. Germline CDR1 reads SNHLY; CDR2 reads FYNNEI. V was shortened by 5 bases and J by 7 bases, with 5 bases between the two germline ends. The CDR3 length is 10 residues. CDR3: CASSIFEAFF. CDR3 sequence (DNA): TGTGCCAGCAGTATCTTTGAAGCTTTCTTT.

The chain recombines TRBV7-2 with TRBJ1-2; 9 bases align to TRBD1. Trimming removed 2 bases from V and 7 bases from J; junction bases left unmatched: 8. Per germline, CDR1 SGHTA and CDR2 FQGNSA. The CDR3 totals 15 residues. The CDR3 region has the DNA TGTGCCAGCAGCTTATCAGAGGACAGGGGTTTTGGCTACACCTTC. This translates into CASSLSEDRGFGYTF.

V gene TRBV29-1 combines with J gene TRBJ1-1; no clear D gene. The CDR3 is 14 amino acids. The V end lost 8 bases, the J end lost 2 bases, and 18 bases lay between the germline ends. In germline, CDR1 is SQVTM, CDR2 ANQGSEA. The DNA for the CDR3 is TGCAGCACCCAGCCGGCTCTCGAAAACACTGAAGCTTTCTTT. This gives the protein CSTQPALENTEAFF.

The sample holds many counts of this clonotype. J is TRBJ2-7 and V is TRBV18; TRBD1 might be the D (6 bases). This CDR3 is 12 amino acids long. Trimming took off 6 bases at V and 5 bases at J, with 11 bases between the two ends. Germline V gene data show CDR1 as KGHSH and CDR2 as LQKENI. CDR3 bases: TGTGCCAGCTCCCCCGGGACAAACGAGCAGTACTTC. Encoded protein: CASSPGTNEQYF.